This T cell receptor (beta chain) was recovered during a study of blood T cell repertoires in COVID-19. V was shortened by 4 bases and J by 7 bases, with 8 bases between the two germline ends. There are 12 residues in the CDR3. Germline loops: CDR1 SGHRS, CDR2 YFSETQ. TCRdb keeps only in-frame clones here, not all; method: immunoSEQ multiplex PCR. This table holds about 90,000 clones, 76% found once. What was sequenced was peripheral blood. This TCR was recovered from a man aged 65 to 85 with acute or convalescent COVID-19. This rearrangement joins TRBV5-1 to TRBJ2-2; D gene uncertain. The CDR3 coding sequence is TGCGCCAGCAGCCTTACAGACGGGGAGCTGTTTTTT. This gives the protein CASSLTDGELFF. Full variable domain (outside the CDR3, taken from reference TRBV5-1 and TRBJ2-2): KAGVTQTPRYLIKTRGQQVTLSCSPISGHRSVSWYQQTPGQGLQFLFEYFSETQRNKGNFPGRFSGRQFSNSRSEMNVSTLELGDSALYLCASSLTDGELFFGEGSRLTVL.